These 3 T cell receptor beta chains were all obtained from the same sample, sequenced in a study of T cell responses to AZD1222 COVID-19 vaccine. Generated by immunoSEQ multiplex PCR, the TCRdb table keeps only in-frame clones and is missing some. Seen here are some 120,000 clones, about 90% observed once, and the top ten hold 8.5% to 10%. The specimen comprised peripheral blood, sampled on day 0 of AZD1222 vaccination. The receptors were sampled from an adult in good health.

The J gene is TRBJ1-4, the V gene TRBV29-1, with a weak D call TRBD1 (5 bases). The V end lost 7 bases, the J end lost 1 base, and 16 bases lay between the germline ends. This CDR3 has 15 amino acids. CDR1 SQVTM and CDR2 ANQGSEA come from the germline V gene. The CDR3 nucleotides are TGCAGCGCCTCCGAGGGGACCGGAACTAATGAAAAACTGTTTTTT. It codes for CSASEGTGTNEKLFF. Full variable domain (remainder filled in from reference TRBV29-1 and TRBJ1-4): SAVISQKPSRDICQRGTSLTIQCQVDSQVTMMFWYRQQPGQSLTLIATANQGSEATYESGFVIDKFPISRPNLTFSTLTVSNMSPEDSSIYLCSASEGTGTNEKLFFGSGTQLSVL.

The chain recombines TRBV11-3 with TRBJ2-7, with 9 nucleotides matching TRBD2. This CDR3 contains 18 residues. CDR1 and CDR2 (germline): SGHNT, YENEEA. The V and J ends lost 1 base and 4 bases, in that order; junction bases with no gene match: 14. The CDR3 spells CASSLVTTSGSNAYEQYF. CDR3 DNA: TGTGCCAGCAGCTTAGTAACGACTAGCGGATCGAACGCGTACGAGCAGTACTTC.

This chain connects TRBV4-1 to TRBJ2-7; D may be TRBD1 (5 bases). This CDR3 region has 15 residues. Germline CDR1 is MGHRA and CDR2 is YSYEKL. V dropped 1 base and J dropped 0 bases, with 10 bases sitting between them. For the CDR3, the DNA is TGCGCCAGCAGCCAAGTAAGCACAGGCTCCTACGAGCAGTACTTC. Its translation: CASSQVSTGSYEQYF.